This TCR beta chain came from a study of T cells in Graves' hyperthyroidism and ophthalmopathy. RNA transcripts served as the template for amplifying TCR beta CDR3 regions. The study used the HTBI primer set for a first-round RT-PCR of the TCR CDR3. TCRdb used MiXCR to reprocess the multiplex PCR reads, holding one entry per CDR3 protein. The sample has over 700,000 distinct CDR3 sequences, about a third seen once. Sequencing was carried out using blood. The clonotype originates from a woman between 35 and 50 years old with Graves' hyperthyroidism.

The CDR3 protein is CASSYRGPYEQYF. The DNA of the CDR3 is TGTGCCAGCAGCTACAGGGGTCCTTACGAGCAGTACTTC. This chain links TRBV6-2 or TRBV6-3 with TRBJ2-7; TRBD1 agrees at 7 bases. Germline CDR1 and CDR2: MNHEY and SVGEGT. The J segment lost 4 bases and the V segment lost 6 bases, leaving 6 bases of the junction unmatched. The CDR3 spans 13 residues.